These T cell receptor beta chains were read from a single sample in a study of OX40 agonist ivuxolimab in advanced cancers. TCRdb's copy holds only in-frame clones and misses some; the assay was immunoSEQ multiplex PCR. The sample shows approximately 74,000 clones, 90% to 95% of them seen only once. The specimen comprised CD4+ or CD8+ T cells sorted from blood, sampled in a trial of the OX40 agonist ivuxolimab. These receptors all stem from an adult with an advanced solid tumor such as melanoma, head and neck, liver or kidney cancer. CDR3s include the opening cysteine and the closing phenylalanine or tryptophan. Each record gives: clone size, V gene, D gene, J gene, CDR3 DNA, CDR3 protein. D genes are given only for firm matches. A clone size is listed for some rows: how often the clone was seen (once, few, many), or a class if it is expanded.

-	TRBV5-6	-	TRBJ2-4	TGTGCCAGCAGCTTACTAAGCGGGTCCAAAAACATTCAGTACTTC	CASSLLSGSKNIQYF
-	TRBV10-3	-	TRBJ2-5	TGTGCCATCAGGACCGATCGGAAAGAGACCCAGTACTTC	CAIRTDRKETQYF
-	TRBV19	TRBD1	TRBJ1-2	TGTGCCAGTAGTCGACAGGGGAGGTCTAACTATGGCTACACCTTC	CASSRQGRSNYGYTF
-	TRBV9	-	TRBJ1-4	TGTGCCAGCAGCGTGGACATACTGGGCTTTACTGAAAAACTGTTTTTT	CASSVDILGFTEKLFF
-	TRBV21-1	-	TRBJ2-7	TGTGCCAGCAAAGGGGTAGACAACTCCTACGAGCAGTACTTC	CASKGVDNSYEQYF
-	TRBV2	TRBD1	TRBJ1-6	TGTGCCAGCACTAAAGAACAGGGGAGGAATTCACCCCTCCACTTT	CASTKEQGRNSPLHF
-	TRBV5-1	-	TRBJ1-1	TGCGCCAGCAGCTTGGGGACAGTTATCACTGAAGCTTTCTTT	CASSLGTVITEAFF
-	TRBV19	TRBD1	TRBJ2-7	TGTGCCAGTAGTATGTTTCGGCAGGGGGACGAGCAGTACTTC	CASSMFRQGDEQYF
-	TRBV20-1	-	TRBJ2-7	TGCAGTGCTGGCCAGATCTACGAGCAGTACTTC	CSAGQIYEQYF
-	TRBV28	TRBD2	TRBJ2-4	TGTGCCAGCAGTTTTCAGCTTAGCGGGAGGGCCCTCGACAAAAACATTCAGTACTTC	CASSFQLSGRALDKNIQYF
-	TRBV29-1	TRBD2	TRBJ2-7	TGCAGCGTCGGTCCTAGCGGGAGTGCCTACGAGCAGTACTTC	CSVGPSGSAYEQYF
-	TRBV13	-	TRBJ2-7	TGTGCCAGCAGTCTCGGACTAAAGATCTACGAGCAGTACTTC	CASSLGLKIYEQYF
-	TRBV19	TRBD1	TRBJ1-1	TGTGCCAGTATCGACAGGGGCTACACTGAAGCTTTCTTT	CASIDRGYTEAFF
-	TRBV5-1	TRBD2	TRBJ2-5	TGCGCCAGCAGCTTGGAGGGGACTAGCGGGGGAGAGACCCAGTACTTC	CASSLEGTSGGETQYF
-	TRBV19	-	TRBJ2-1	TGTGCCACCCGGGATGGGGGAGCCTACAATGAGCAGTTCTTC	CATRDGGAYNEQFF
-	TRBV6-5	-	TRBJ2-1	TGTGCCAGCACGGCGGGGACCTCCTACAATGAGCAGTTCTTC	CASTAGTSYNEQFF
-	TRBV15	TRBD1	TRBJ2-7	TGTGCCACCAGCAAAATTCCTCCGGGACAGGGTAGCAACGAGCAGTACTTC	CATSKIPPGQGSNEQYF
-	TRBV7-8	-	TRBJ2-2	TGTGCCAGCAGCTTACTGACTAGAATTGGCACCGGGGAGCTGTTTTTT	CASSLLTRIGTGELFF
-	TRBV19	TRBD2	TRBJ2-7	TGTGCCAGTAGTCTTCTAGCGGGAGCTGTTGGCGAGCAGTACTTC	CASSLLAGAVGEQYF
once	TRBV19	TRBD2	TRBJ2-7	TGTGCCAGTAGGGAGCGGGGTTCCTACGAGCAGTACTTC	CASRERGSYEQYF
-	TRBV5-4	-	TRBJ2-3	TGTGCCAGCAGCTTTTTTGGGCCAGATACGCAGTATTTT	CASSFFGPDTQYF
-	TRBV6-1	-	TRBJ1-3	TGTGCCAGCAGTGAAGCGGGACGGTACTCTGGAAACACCATATATTTT	CASSEAGRYSGNTIYF
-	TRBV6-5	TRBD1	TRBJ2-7	TGTGCCAGCAGTCGGGACAGCTTCCTCTACGAGCAGTACTTC	CASSRDSFLYEQYF
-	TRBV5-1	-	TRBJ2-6	TGCGCCAGCAGCTCGAGTCTTCCGACAACAGGGCTAGGGGCCAACGTCCTGACTTTC	CASSSSLPTTGLGANVLTF
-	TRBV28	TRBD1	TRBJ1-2	TGTGCCAGCAGCACGAACAGGGGGCGCGGTGGCTACACCTTC	CASSTNRGRGGYTF
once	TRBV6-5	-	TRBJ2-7	TGTGCCAGCAGCCCCAGCCCAGGATACGAGCAGTACTTC	CASSPSPGYEQYF
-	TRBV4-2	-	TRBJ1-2	TGTGCCAGCAGCCCCCCCGGCGAGAACAACCTCTATGGCTACACCTTC	CASSPPGENNLYGYTF
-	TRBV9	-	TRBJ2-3	TGTGCCAGCAGCGTAGAGGAAGATACGCAGTATTTT	CASSVEEDTQYF
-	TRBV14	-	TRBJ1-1	TGTGCCAGCAGCCCGTTTGGGGGGAGGACTGAAGCTTTCTTT	CASSPFGGRTEAFF
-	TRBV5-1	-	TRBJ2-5	TGCGCCAGCAGCTTTGACTTGGCGGGGACGCAAGAGGCCCAGTACTTC	CASSFDLAGTQEAQYF
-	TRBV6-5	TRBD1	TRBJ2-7	TGTGCCAGCAGCCGTGGGACAGATCCTTACGAGCAGTACTTC	CASSRGTDPYEQYF
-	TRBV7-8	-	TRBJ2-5	TGTGCCAGCAGCCCTGGGAAGACACCGGGGGTCGGAGAGACCCAGTACTTC	CASSPGKTPGVGETQYF
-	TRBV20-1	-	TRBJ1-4	TGCAGTGCTAGAGCCGTGGAAAAACTGTTTTTT	CSARAVEKLFF
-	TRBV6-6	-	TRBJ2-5	TGTGCCAGCAGTTACCAGGTTCGAGAAGAGACCCAGTACTTC	CASSYQVREETQYF
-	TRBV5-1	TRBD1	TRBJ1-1	TGCGCCAGCAGCTTGGATGGCGGACAGGTAAACACTGAAGCTTTCTTT	CASSLDGGQVNTEAFF
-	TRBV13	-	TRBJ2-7	TGTGCCAGCAGCTTAGTGCCGGCTAGCTACGAGCAGTACTTC	CASSLVPASYEQYF
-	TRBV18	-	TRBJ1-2	TGTGCCAGCTCAGGAGGAACAGGACCAGCTAACTATGGCTACACCTTC	CASSGGTGPANYGYTF
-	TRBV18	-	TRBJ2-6	TGTGCCAGCCAGGGTCTGGTCCAAGCTGGGGCCAACGTCCTGACTTTC	CASQGLVQAGANVLTF
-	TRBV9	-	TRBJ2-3	TGTGCCAGCAGCGTAGGAGATACGCAGTATTTT	CASSVGDTQYF
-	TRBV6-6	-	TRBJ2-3	TGTGCCAGCAGTTACTCGAAAGATACGCAGTATTTT	CASSYSKDTQYF
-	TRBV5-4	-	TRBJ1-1	TGTGCCAGCAGCTTGGCCTCTACAGGGTTCCCTGAAGCTTTCTTT	CASSLASTGFPEAFF
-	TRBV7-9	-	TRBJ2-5	TGTGCCAGCAGCTTAGGGACAGCTACTTACCAAGAGACCCAGTACTTC	CASSLGTATYQETQYF